The sequence of this T cell receptor (beta chain) was determined in a study of T cell repertoires in cytomegalovirus infection. This clonotype was recorded only once. Its antigen remains unknown. TCRdb independently ran MiXCR on the reads; one entry per CDR3 protein. The sample has hundreds of thousands of distinct CDR3 sequences; about a third are singletons. This sequence was found in a human donor in good health (CMV status not recorded). Some clones in this sample may be carry-over from other donors' samples. Sequenced material: cultured CD8+ T cells from PBMCs, taken from culture after CMV antigen stimulation.

The CDR3 DNA sequence: TGTGCCAGCAGCCCCCCGGGACTCGGGGATACGCAGTATTTT. Its protein product is CASSPPGLGDTQYF. The rearrangement links TRBV7-9 to TRBJ2-3; possible D gene TRBD2, 6 bases. Looked up from germline, CDR1 is SEHNR and CDR2 is FQNEAQ (reference sequence). The CDR3 sequence is 14 residues long. V lost 5 bases and J lost 6, with 15 bases in between.